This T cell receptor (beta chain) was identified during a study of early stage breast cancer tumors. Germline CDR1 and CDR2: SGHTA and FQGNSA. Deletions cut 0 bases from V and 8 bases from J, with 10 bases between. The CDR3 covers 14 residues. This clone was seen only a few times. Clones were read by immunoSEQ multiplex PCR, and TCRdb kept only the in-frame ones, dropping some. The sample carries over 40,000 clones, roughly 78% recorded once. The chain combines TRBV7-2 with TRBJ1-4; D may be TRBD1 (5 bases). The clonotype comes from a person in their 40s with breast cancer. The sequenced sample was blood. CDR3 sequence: CASSLAVGGEKLFF. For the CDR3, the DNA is TGTGCCAGCAGCTTAGCGGTTGGGGGGGAAAAACTGTTTTTT.